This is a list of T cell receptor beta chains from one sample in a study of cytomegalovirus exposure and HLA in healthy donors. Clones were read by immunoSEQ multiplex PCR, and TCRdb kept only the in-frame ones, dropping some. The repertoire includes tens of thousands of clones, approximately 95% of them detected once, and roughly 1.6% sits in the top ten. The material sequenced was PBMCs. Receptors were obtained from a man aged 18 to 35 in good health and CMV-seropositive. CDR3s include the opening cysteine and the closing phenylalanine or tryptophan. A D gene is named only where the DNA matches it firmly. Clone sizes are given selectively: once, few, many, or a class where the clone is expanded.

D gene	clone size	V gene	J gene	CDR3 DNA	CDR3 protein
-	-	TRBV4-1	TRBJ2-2	TGCGCCAGCAGCCACCCAGCGGGCGGGGAGCTGTTTTTT	CASSHPAGGELFF
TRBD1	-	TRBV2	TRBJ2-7	TGTGCCAGCAGGCCGACAGGGGCACCTACGAAGCAGTACTTC	CASRPTGAPTKQYF
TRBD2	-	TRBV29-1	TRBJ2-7	TGCAGCGTCGCAACTAGCGGGGGCCTTTACGAGCAGTACTTC	CSVATSGGLYEQYF
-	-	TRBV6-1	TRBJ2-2	TGTGCCAGCAGTGTGTGGGGGCTCCAGCCCGGGGAGCTGTTTTTT	CASSVWGLQPGELFF
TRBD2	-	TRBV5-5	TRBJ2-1	TGTGCCAGCAGCTTGTTGATCGGTGGGCTAGCGGGAAATGAGCAGTTCTTC	CASSLLIGGLAGNEQFF
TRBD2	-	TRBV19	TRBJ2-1	TGTGCCAGTAAAACGGGCGCGGGAGGGTTCAATGAGCAGTTCTTC	CASKTGAGGFNEQFF
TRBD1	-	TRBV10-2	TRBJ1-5	TGCGCCAGCGGGACAGGGGGCAATCAGCCCCAGCATTTT	CASGTGGNQPQHF
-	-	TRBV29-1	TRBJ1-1	TGCAGCGTTGGGCAGAAAGCTTTCTTT	CSVGQKAFF
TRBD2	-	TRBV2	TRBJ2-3	TGTGCCAGCAGTGAGGGACTAGCGGTAGATACGCAGTATTTT	CASSEGLAVDTQYF
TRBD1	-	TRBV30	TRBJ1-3	TGTGCCTGGAGTGGGACAGGCTCTGGAAACACCATATATTTT	CAWSGTGSGNTIYF
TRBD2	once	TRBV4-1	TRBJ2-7	TGCGCCAGCAGCCACAAACTAGCGGGACCCTACTACGAGCAGTACTTC	CASSHKLAGPYYEQYF
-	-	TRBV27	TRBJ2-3	TGTGCCAGCAGTTTCCGGGGTACGCAGTATTTT	CASSFRGTQYF
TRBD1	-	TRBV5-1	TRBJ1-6	TGCGCCAGCAGCGCCGGGACAGGGCACAATTCACCCCTCCACTTT	CASSAGTGHNSPLHF
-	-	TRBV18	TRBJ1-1	TGTGCCAGCTCACCCCGGGAGGGCATGAACACTGAAGCTTTCTTT	CASSPREGMNTEAFF
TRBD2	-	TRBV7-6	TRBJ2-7	TGTGCCAGCAGCTCATTAGCGGGAGGGCCTCACGAGCAGTACTTC	CASSSLAGGPHEQYF
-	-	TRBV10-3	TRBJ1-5	TGTGCCATCAGTGAGGACGGGGGACCTCAGCCCCAGCATTTT	CAISEDGGPQPQHF
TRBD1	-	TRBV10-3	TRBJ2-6	TGTGCCACCTCCGCATCCGGGACAGGGTCCGGGGCCAACGTCCTGACTTTC	CATSASGTGSGANVLTF
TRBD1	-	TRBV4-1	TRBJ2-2	TGCGCCAGCAACGACAGGGGGCCCGGGGAGCTGTTTTTT	CASNDRGPGELFF
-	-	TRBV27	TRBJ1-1	TGTGCCAGCAGTTTGGACAGTGAGGGTACTGAAGCTTTCTTT	CASSLDSEGTEAFF
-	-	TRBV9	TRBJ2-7	TGTGCCAGCAGCGTAGAAAGTACTACTCTCTACGAGCAGTACTTC	CASSVESTTLYEQYF
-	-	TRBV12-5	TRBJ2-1	TGTGCTAGTGGTTTGGTTAGCGGTAGCATCGATGAGCAGTTCTTC	CASGLVSGSIDEQFF